The source of this T cell receptor (beta chain) is a study of CD8+ T cells in alopecia areata. Overall study findings and caveats: Scalp samples also contribute reads from the resident alphabeta T cells found in normal skin. An increase in clonality over normal scalp was evident in lesional scalp, especially alopecia totalis/universalis.

This clone has more than one count but fewer than ten. Its target is unknown. As the sequencing template, cDNA was produced by extracting RNA and reverse transcribing it. Sequenced by immunoSEQ multiplex PCR; TCRdb stores in-frame clones only, minus some. In the table there are some 150,000 clones, around 50% of which are singletons. Trimming pared 7 bases from V and 6 bases from J, leaving 14 bases between. The germline CDR1 and CDR2 sequences are LNHDA and SQIVND (reference sequence). The CDR3 sequence is 13 residues long. The sequencing used CD8+ T cells sorted from blood, collected at week 0. This receptor was taken from a human donor with alopecia areata. This chain joins TRBV19 and TRBJ2-3; D is perhaps TRBD2 (6 bases). CDR3 sequence: CASIGPAGDTQYF. The CDR3 region has the DNA TGTGCCAGTATTGGCCCGGCGGGGGATACGCAGTATTTT. The full variable domain, in which reference TRBV19 and TRBJ2-3 provide the parts outside the CDR3, is DGGITQSPKYLFRKEGQNVTLSCEQNLNHDAMYWYRQDPGQGLRLIYYSQIVNDFQKGDIAEGYSVSREKKESFPLTVTSAQKNPTAFYLCASIGPAGDTQYFGPGTRLTVL.